One and the same sample provided the 2 T cell receptor beta chains below, sequenced in a study of T cells of healthy individuals. MiXCR was run by TCRdb on the 5' RACE reads, yielding one entry per CDR3 protein. Of about 53,000 distinct CDR3 sequences listed, 14% to 15% are singletons. Every receptor here comes from a human donor in good health.

The chain couples TRBV15 to TRBJ1-2, with 10 bases matching TRBD1. The CDR3 totals 15 residues. The V gene end was trimmed by 5 bases and the J gene end by 6 bases; junction bases not matched to a gene: 9. The V gene's germline CDR1 is LNHNV and CDR2 YYDKDF (reference sequence). This chain's CDR3 is CATSSRDRGRHGYTF. The CDR3 nucleotides read TGTGCCACCAGCTCTCGGGACAGGGGACGTCATGGCTACACCTTC.

This sequence joins TRBV7-6 and TRBJ1-5, with D unclear. This CDR3 contains 15 residues. V lost 2 bases and J 3 bases, leaving 11 bases between the germline ends. Germline V gene sequence: CDR1 SGHVS, CDR2 FNYEAQ. The chain's CDR3 is CASSLTDGLNQPQHF. CDR3 bases: TGTGCCAGCAGCTTAACGGACGGACTCAATCAGCCCCAGCATTTT.